This T cell receptor beta chain derives from a study of shared clonotypes between healthy human individuals. Sequenced by immunoSEQ multiplex PCR; TCRdb stores in-frame clones only, minus some. The repertoire holds some 2,000,000 clones, with just under 95% as singletons. Cells designated naive CD8 were CD45RO-negative and were positively selected for CCR7, with terminally differentiated effector memory CD45RA+ cells excluded. The CDR3 is 19 amino acids. Trimming removed 6 bases at V and 2 bases at J, with 27 bases between. Germline V gene lookup returns CDR1 SGHVS and CDR2 FQNEAQ. Study results and caveats: Rarefaction gave evidence that sorted-subset sequencing remained incomplete despite large depth.

Remarks on this clone: The antigen is unknown.

The chain links TRBV7-8 to TRBJ2-3; D is perhaps TRBD1 (6 bases). The TCR was taken from a man between 18 and 29 years old in good health. Source material: naive CD8+ T cells sorted from blood. The CDR3 DNA sequence: TGTGCCAGCAGACGCTCTGGGGTCTGGGACAAGGATCTCACAGATACGCAGTATTTT. Encoded protein: CASRRSGVWDKDLTDTQYF.